The rows below give T cell receptor beta chains drawn from one sample of a study of T cells in Graves' hyperthyroidism and ophthalmopathy. MiXCR, run by TCRdb on the multiplex PCR reads, gives a single entry per CDR3 protein. This sample has hundreds of thousands of distinct CDR3 sequences, with 15% to 20% found just once. Sequenced sample: blood. The receptors originated from a woman aged 18 to 35 with Graves' ophthalmopathy. Both conserved end residues are part of each CDR3. A D gene is named only where the DNA matches it firmly. Only part of the rows carry a size: once, few, many, or a class if the clone is expanded.

abundance	v_gene	d_gene	j_gene	CDR3nt	CDR3aa
many	TRBV7-9	-	TRBJ2-7	TGTGCCAGCACTATCGGGGGCAACGAGCAGTACTTC	CASTIGGNEQYF
few	TRBV7-2	-	TRBJ2-7	TGTGCCAGCAGCTCCCGCGCCGGTTCCTACGAGCAGTACTTC	CASSSRAGSYEQYF
many	TRBV7-2	-	TRBJ1-6	TGTGCCAGCAGCCCTGGGGGATTCAATTCACCCCTCCACTTT	CASSPGGFNSPLHF
-	TRBV19	TRBD1	TRBJ1-1	TGTGCCAGTAGTACCGGGACAGGGGCTTATGAAGCTTTCTTT	CASSTGTGAYEAFF
-	TRBV19	-	TRBJ1-1	TGTGCCAGTAGTATCGACGAGGAGGCAGGAGTTCGAAGCACTGAAGCTTTCTTT	CASSIDEEAGVRSTEAFF
few	TRBV28	-	TRBJ1-2	TGTGCCAGCAGTTTATCAGACCCAAATGGCTACACCTTC	CASSLSDPNGYTF
few	TRBV14	-	TRBJ1-1	TGTGCCAGCAGCCAAGACAGGGGAGTGAACACTGAAGCTTTCTTT	CASSQDRGVNTEAFF
-	TRBV6-1	TRBD1	TRBJ2-1	TGTGCCAGCAGGGGACCGGGACAGGGTAATTGGAATGAGCAGTTCTTC	CASRGPGQGNWNEQFF
few	TRBV20-1	TRBD2	TRBJ2-3	TGCAGTGCTAGACCAGCGGGGGCTATCACAGATACGCAGTATTTT	CSARPAGAITDTQYF
many	TRBV7-2	TRBD2	TRBJ2-1	TGTGCCAGCAGCTTCGGGGGGAAGAATGAGCAGTTCTTC	CASSFGGKNEQFF
few	TRBV2	TRBD2	TRBJ2-5	TGTGCCGGCAGTGTACTAGCGGGAAAAGAGACCCAGTACTTC	CAGSVLAGKETQYF
-	TRBV4-1	TRBD1	TRBJ2-1	TGCGCCAGCAGCCAAGTTGAGACAGGGTGGGGCAATGAGCAGTTCTTC	CASSQVETGWGNEQFF
many	TRBV5-6	-	TRBJ1-6	TGTGCCAGCAGGGGGTTCGGGCGGAATAATTCACCCCTCCACTTT	CASRGFGRNNSPLHF
-	TRBV4-1	-	TRBJ1-5	TGCGCCAGCAGCCAAGTTTCCAGCCCCAATCAGCCCCAGCATTTT	CASSQVSSPNQPQHF
-	TRBV6-5	TRBD1	TRBJ1-2	TGTGCCAGCAGTTACGGGACAGGGGGAGGGAACGGCTACACCTTC	CASSYGTGGGNGYTF
-	TRBV9	-	TRBJ2-7	TGTGCCAGCAGCGTAGGCCCAGGGCCCTTTAACGAGCAGTACTTC	CASSVGPGPFNEQYF
many	TRBV10-3	TRBD2	TRBJ2-3	TGTGCCATCAAAAGCGGGAGTAATTCAGATACGCAGTATTTT	CAIKSGSNSDTQYF
many	TRBV28	-	TRBJ2-5	TGTGCCAGCAGTTTTGGGCAGCACCAAGAGACCCAGTACTTC	CASSFGQHQETQYF
-	TRBV28	-	TRBJ1-4	TGTGCCAGCAGTCGGCGACCGGGACAAGGGGAGGAAAAACTGTTTTTT	CASSRRPGQGEEKLFF
many	TRBV20-1	-	TRBJ1-2	TGCAGTGTTGAGGAACAGGGCTCCTATGGCTACACCTTC	CSVEEQGSYGYTF
-	TRBV20-1	-	TRBJ1-2	TGCAGTGCAACCAAAACTTTAATCGGCAGGCCCCAACTTTATGGCTACACCTTC	CSATKTLIGRPQLYGYTF
few	TRBV5-1	-	TRBJ1-1	TGCGCCAGCAGCTCGTACCAGGACACTGAAGCTTTCTTT	CASSSYQDTEAFF
many	TRBV2	-	TRBJ1-1	TGTGCCAGCTTTCCCAGGGGCCGCTGGGACACTGAAGCTTTCTTT	CASFPRGRWDTEAFF
many	TRBV11-2	-	TRBJ1-6	TGTGCCAGCAGCTTAGCTCTTCCCGGACAGAAGTATTCACCCCTCCACTTT	CASSLALPGQKYSPLHF
few	TRBV11-3	-	TRBJ2-2	TGTGCCAGCAGCTTAGAGGGTTCAGAAACCGGGGAGCTGTTTTTT	CASSLEGSETGELFF
-	TRBV12-3/TRBV12-4	TRBD2	TRBJ2-1	TGTGCCAGCGGGCTAGCGGGGGGCCTCAATGAGCAGTTCTTC	CASGLAGGLNEQFF
many	TRBV4-2	TRBD2	TRBJ2-3	TGTGCCAGCAGCCAAGAAGCGGGGGGGCCAGATACGCAGTATTTT	CASSQEAGGPDTQYF
many	TRBV28	TRBD1	TRBJ1-1	TGTGCCAGCAGCCACGGGACAGGGCAAGGTGAAGCTTTCTTT	CASSHGTGQGEAFF
many	TRBV7-8	-	TRBJ1-5	TGTGCCAGCAGCTTAGCAGGGCAGGGTAATCAGCCCCAGCATTTT	CASSLAGQGNQPQHF
many	TRBV6-1	TRBD1	TRBJ2-7	TGTGCCAGCAGAAAAGGGGACAGGGGCTACGAGCAGTACTTC	CASRKGDRGYEQYF
many	TRBV28	-	TRBJ1-6	TGTGCCAGCAGTCCCCCTAAGTCTTGGGATTCACCCCTCCACTTT	CASSPPKSWDSPLHF
few	TRBV4-3	-	TRBJ2-1	TGCGCCAGCGCGGCCCGGGTCCACTCCAATGAGCAGTTCTTC	CASAARVHSNEQFF
few	TRBV3-1	-	TRBJ2-2	TGTGCCAGCAGCCAAGATAGGGAATCCGGGGAGCTGTTTTTT	CASSQDRESGELFF
few	TRBV9	TRBD2	TRBJ2-3	TGTGCCAGCAGCCCCCGGGGGGGCCACACAGATACGCAGTATTTT	CASSPRGGHTDTQYF
few	TRBV7-9	TRBD1	TRBJ1-4	TGTGCCAGCAGCTGGGGACAGAATAATGAAAAACTGTTTTTT	CASSWGQNNEKLFF
many	TRBV3-1	-	TRBJ2-7	TGTGCCAGCAGCCCCCAAGCGGTAGGGGCCTCCTACGAGCAGTACTTC	CASSPQAVGASYEQYF
many	TRBV27	TRBD1	TRBJ1-1	TGTGCCAGCCTAGCAGGGGGGGGGAACACTGAAGCTTTCTTT	CASLAGGGNTEAFF
many	TRBV2	-	TRBJ2-6	TGTGCCAGCAGGAAGACAGGAGCTGGGGCCAACGTCCTGACTTTC	CASRKTGAGANVLTF
many	TRBV30	-	TRBJ1-6	TGTGCCTGGAAGAGCTCCTATAATTCACCCCTCCACTTT	CAWKSSYNSPLHF
-	TRBV5-1	-	TRBJ2-3	TGCGCCAGCGCCCGGGCAGGGGGCACAGATACGCAGTATTTT	CASARAGGTDTQYF
many	TRBV12-3/TRBV12-4	-	TRBJ2-2	TGTGCCAGCAGTTTTACAGGACGGACCGGGGAGCTGTTTTTT	CASSFTGRTGELFF
many	TRBV7-2	TRBD2	TRBJ2-3	TGTGCCAGCAGCCTCGGGGCTAGCGGGGTGGATACGCAGTATTTT	CASSLGASGVDTQYF
many	TRBV27	TRBD2	TRBJ2-7	TGTGCCAGCAGTTTCGGACTAGCGGGAAACGAGCAGTACTTC	CASSFGLAGNEQYF